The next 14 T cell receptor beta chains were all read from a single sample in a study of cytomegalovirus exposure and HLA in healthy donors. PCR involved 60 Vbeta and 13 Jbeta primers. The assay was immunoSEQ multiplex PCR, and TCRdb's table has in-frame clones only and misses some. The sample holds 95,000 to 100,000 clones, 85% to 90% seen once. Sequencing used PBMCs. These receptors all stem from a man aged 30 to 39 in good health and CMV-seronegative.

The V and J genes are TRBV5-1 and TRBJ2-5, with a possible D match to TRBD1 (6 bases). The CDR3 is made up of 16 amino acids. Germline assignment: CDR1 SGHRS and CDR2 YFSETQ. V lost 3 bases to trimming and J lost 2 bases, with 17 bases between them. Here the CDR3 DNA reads TGCGCCAGCAGCTCTGGAGCTCAGGGGAGTCAAGAGACCCAGTACTTC. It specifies CASSSGAQGSQETQYF.

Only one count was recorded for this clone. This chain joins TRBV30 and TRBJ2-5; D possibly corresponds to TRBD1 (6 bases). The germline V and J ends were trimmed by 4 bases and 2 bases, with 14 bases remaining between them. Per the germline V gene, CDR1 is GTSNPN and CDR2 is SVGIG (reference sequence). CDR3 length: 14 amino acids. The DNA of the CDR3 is TGTGCCTGGATCGCACAGGGTAGGCAAGAGACCCAGTACTTC. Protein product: CAWIAQGRQETQYF.

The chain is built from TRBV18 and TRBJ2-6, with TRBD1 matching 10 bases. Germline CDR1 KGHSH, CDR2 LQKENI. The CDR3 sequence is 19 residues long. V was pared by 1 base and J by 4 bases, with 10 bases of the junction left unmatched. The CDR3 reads CASSPRVRQGAGGANVLTF. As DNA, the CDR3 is TGTGCCAGCTCACCACGCGTCAGACAGGGGGCAGGGGGGGCCAACGTCCTGACTTTC.

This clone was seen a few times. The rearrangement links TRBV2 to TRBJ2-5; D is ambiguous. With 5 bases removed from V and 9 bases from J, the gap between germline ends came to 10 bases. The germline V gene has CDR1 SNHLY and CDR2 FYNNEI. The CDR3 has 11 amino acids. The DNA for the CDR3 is TGTGCCAGCAGTCCCAGTGAGGCCCAGTACTTC. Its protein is CASSPSEAQYF.

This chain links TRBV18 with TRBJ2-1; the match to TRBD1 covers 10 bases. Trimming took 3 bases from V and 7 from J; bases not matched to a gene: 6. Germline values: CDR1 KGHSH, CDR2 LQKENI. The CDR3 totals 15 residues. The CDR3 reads CASSPGTGDRNEQFF. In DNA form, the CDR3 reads TGTGCCAGCTCACCTGGGACAGGGGATCGGAATGAGCAGTTCTTC.

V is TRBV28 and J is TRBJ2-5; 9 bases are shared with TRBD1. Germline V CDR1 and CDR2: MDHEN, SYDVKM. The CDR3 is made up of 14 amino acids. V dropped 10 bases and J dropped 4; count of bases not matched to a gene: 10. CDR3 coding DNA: TGTGCCATCGAGACAGGGGGAGGTGGAGAGACCCAGTACTTC. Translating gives CAIETGGGGETQYF.

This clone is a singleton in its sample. This CDR3 is CASRAAGNYEQYF. In nucleotides, the CDR3 is TGTGCCAGCAGGGCCGCAGGGAACTACGAGCAGTACTTC. V usage is TRBV27 and J usage is TRBJ2-7; weak D call: TRBD1 (5 bases). The V end lost 6 bases, the J end lost 3 bases, and 12 bases lay between the germline ends. Germline CDR1 and CDR2: MNHEY and SMNVEV (reference sequence). The CDR3 runs 13 residues.

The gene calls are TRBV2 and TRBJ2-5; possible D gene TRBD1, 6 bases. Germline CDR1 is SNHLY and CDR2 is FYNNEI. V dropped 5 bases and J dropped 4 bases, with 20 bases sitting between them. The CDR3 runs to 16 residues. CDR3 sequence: CASSTQGRRVGETQYF. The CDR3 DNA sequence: TGTGCCAGCAGTACCCAGGGGCGCCGGGTCGGAGAGACCCAGTACTTC.

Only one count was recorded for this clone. The CDR3 loop is CASSYRTGGLNSPLHF. The CDR3 DNA reads TGTGCCAGCAGCTACCGGACAGGAGGACTAAATTCACCCCTCCACTTT. V usage is TRBV11-2 and J usage is TRBJ1-6; 7 bases map to TRBD1. This CDR3 comprises 16 residues. CDR1 is SGHAT, CDR2 FQNNGV, per germline. Trimming took 4 bases from V and 7 from J; bases not matched to a gene: 10.

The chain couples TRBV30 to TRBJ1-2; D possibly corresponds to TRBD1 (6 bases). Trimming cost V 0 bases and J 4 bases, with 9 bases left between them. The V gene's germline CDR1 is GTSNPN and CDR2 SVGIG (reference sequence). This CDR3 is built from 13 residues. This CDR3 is CAWSVSRGYGYTF. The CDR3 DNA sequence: TGTGCCTGGAGTGTTTCCAGGGGCTATGGCTACACCTTC.

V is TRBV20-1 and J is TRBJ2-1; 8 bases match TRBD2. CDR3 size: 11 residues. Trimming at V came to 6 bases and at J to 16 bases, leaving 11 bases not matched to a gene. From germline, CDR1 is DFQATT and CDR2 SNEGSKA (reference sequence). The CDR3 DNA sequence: TGCAGTGCGGTGGGACTAGACCTTCTCTTCTTC. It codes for CSAVGLDLLFF.

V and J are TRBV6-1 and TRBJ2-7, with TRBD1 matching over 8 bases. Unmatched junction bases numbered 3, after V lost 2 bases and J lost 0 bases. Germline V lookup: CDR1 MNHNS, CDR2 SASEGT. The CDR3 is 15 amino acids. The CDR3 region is CASSEQTGGSYEQYF. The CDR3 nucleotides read TGTGCCAGCAGTGAACAAACAGGGGGCTCCTACGAGCAGTACTTC.

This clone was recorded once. Written as DNA, the CDR3 is TGTGCCAGCAGTTTGGTAGCGGGACAGTGGAAGCAGTATTTT. As protein: CASSLVAGQWKQYF. J is TRBJ2-3 and V is TRBV28; tentatively, D is TRBD2 (8 bases). This CDR3 has 14 residues. The germline gives CDR1 MDHEN, CDR2 SYDVKM. The germline V and J ends were trimmed by 3 bases and 11 bases, with 18 bases remaining between them.

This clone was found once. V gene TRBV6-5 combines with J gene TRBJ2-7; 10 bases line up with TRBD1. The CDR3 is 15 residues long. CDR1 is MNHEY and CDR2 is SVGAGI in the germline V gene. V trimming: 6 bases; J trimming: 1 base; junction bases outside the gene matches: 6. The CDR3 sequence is CASRSPGQGSYEQYF. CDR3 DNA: TGTGCCAGCAGGTCACCGGGACAGGGGTCCTACGAGCAGTACTTC.